These 10 T cell receptor beta chains share one sample of origin, sequenced in a study of radiotherapy plus CTLA-4 blockade in lung cancer listed by TCRdb under 2018. Libraries came from the immunoSEQ multiplex PCR assay. Entries here come from immuneACCESS through TCRdb and include only in-frame sequences with V and J called. Some clones fail to appear in such tables; in the studies checked, an unresolved V gene covers under half of the shortfall, and the cause of the remainder is unknown. Counted in this sample were 120,000 or so clones; just under 80% of them appeared once. Approximately 5% of the sample is taken by the ten largest. The sample here was peripheral blood, taken from a patient treated with radiotherapy plus ipilimumab. Receptors originate from a human donor with non-small cell lung cancer who had a partial response to radiotherapy plus ipilimumab.

The CDR3 region is CASSLAGGTHEQFF. DNA of the CDR3: TGCGCCAGCAGCTTGGCGGGAGGGACCCATGAGCAGTTCTTC. V is TRBV5-1 and J is TRBJ2-1; the match to TRBD2 covers 8 bases. CDR3 length: 14 residues. V dropped 0 bases and J dropped 8; count of bases not matched to a gene: 4. CDR1 and CDR2 from the germline V gene are SGHRS and YFSETQ.

The chain joins TRBV7-2 to TRBJ2-2; 7 bases line up with TRBD1. The CDR3 contains 15 residues. Germline V lookup: CDR1 SGHTA, CDR2 FQGNSA. J was trimmed by 7 bases and V by 5 bases; bases with no gene match: 10. The CDR3 sequence is CASSPDRVILGELFF. The CDR3 coding sequence is TGTGCCAGCAGCCCCGACAGGGTTATTCTCGGGGAGCTGTTTTTT.

The rearrangement joins TRBV7-9 to TRBJ1-2; 7 bases align to TRBD1. CDR1 is SEHNR, CDR2 FQNEAQ, per germline (reference sequence). The CDR3 consists of 15 residues. The trim removed 1 base at V and 4 bases at J, leaving 6 bases unmatched. CDR3 loop: CASSLEGRGLYGYTF. In DNA form, the CDR3 reads TGTGCCAGCAGCTTAGAGGGAAGGGGGCTCTATGGCTACACCTTC.

CDR3 DNA: TGTGCCAGCAGCTTACCAGCGACAGATACGCAGTATTTT. It codes for CASSLPATDTQYF. This sequence joins TRBV13 and TRBJ2-3; D gene unclear. V was clipped by 2 bases and J by 3 bases, with 6 bases between them. CDR1 and CDR2 (germline): PRHDT, FYEKMQ (reference sequence). The CDR3 extends over 13 amino acids. Using reference TRBV13 and TRBJ2-3 for the parts outside the CDR3, the full variable domain is AAGVIQSPRHLIKEKRETATLKCYPIPRHDTVYWYQQGPGQDPQFLISFYEKMQSDKGSIPDRFSAQQFSDYHSELNMSSLELGDSALYFCASSLPATDTQYFGPGTRLTVL.

As regards this clone: The sample has other DNA sequences that encode this CDR3 too. The rearrangement uses TRBV5-1 and TRBJ1-1; D gene uncertain. Germline V gene lookup returns CDR1 SGHRS and CDR2 YFSETQ. The CDR3 is 15 residues long. The V gene lost 0 bases and the J gene lost 1 base, with 10 bases spanning the gap. The CDR3 nucleotides read TGCGCCAGCAGCTTGGTTTCGGTGCCGAACACTGAAGCTTTCTTT. Protein sequence: CASSLVSVPNTEAFF. Full variable domain (rest looked up from reference TRBV5-1 and TRBJ1-1): KAGVTQTPRYLIKTRGQQVTLSCSPISGHRSVSWYQQTPGQGLQFLFEYFSETQRNKGNFPGRFSGRQFSNSRSEMNVSTLELGDSALYLCASSLVSVPNTEAFFGQGTRLTVV.

The chain recombines TRBV4-1 with TRBJ2-1; no reliable D call. Germline CDR1 reads MGHRA; CDR2 reads YSYEKL. This CDR3 has 15 residues. V was clipped by 3 bases and J by 7 bases, with 16 bases between them. For the CDR3, the DNA is TGCGCCAGCAGCCAGGGTCAGGCGCTTTCGAATGAGCAGTTCTTC. Translation gives CASSQGQALSNEQFF.

The chain joins TRBV13 to TRBJ1-5; perhaps TRBD1 as D (6 bases). This CDR3 is 15 amino acids long. CDR1 is PRHDT and CDR2 is FYEKMQ in the germline V gene (reference sequence). Trimming took off 0 bases at V and 3 bases at J, with 9 bases between the two ends. The CDR3 is CASSLGNRVNQPQHF. DNA of the CDR3: TGTGCCAGCAGCTTAGGCAACAGGGTCAATCAGCCCCAGCATTTT. The variable domain in full, completed from reference TRBV13 and TRBJ1-5, reads AAGVIQSPRHLIKEKRETATLKCYPIPRHDTVYWYQQGPGQDPQFLISFYEKMQSDKGSIPDRFSAQQFSDYHSELNMSSLELGDSALYFCASSLGNRVNQPQHFGDGTRLSIL.

The chain recombines TRBV2 with TRBJ1-4; TRBD1 matches at 10 bases. Germline CDR1 and CDR2: SNHLY and FYNNEI. CDR3 length: 16 residues. V lost 1 base and J lost 7; bases outside the gene matches: 6. The DNA for the CDR3 is TGTGCCAGCAGTGAAGGGACAGGGGGTTTCGGTGAAAAACTGTTTTTT. Encoded protein: CASSEGTGGFGEKLFF.

This clone was counted a few times. The chain employs TRBV28 and TRBJ1-4, with 10 nucleotides matching TRBD1. The CDR3 loop spans 15 amino acids. The junction had 9 bases not matched to a gene; V was cut back by 8 bases and J by 6 bases. Germline V CDR1 and CDR2: MDHEN, SYDVKM. The CDR3 DNA reads as TGTGCCAGCCATTATACCGGGACAGGGGATGAAAAACTGTTTTTT. Translated: CASHYTGTGDEKLFF.

A few counts support this clone. The chain combines TRBV21-1 with TRBJ2-2; the table's D call TRBD2 went unverified against the DNA. TRBV21-1 is a documented pseudogene. This CDR3 is 19 amino acids long. The CDR3 DNA follows: TGTGCCAGCAGCAAAAGGCCGGGACTAGCGGAGGGACGGACCGGGGAGCTGTTTTTT. This sequence encodes CASSKRPGLAEGRTGELFF.